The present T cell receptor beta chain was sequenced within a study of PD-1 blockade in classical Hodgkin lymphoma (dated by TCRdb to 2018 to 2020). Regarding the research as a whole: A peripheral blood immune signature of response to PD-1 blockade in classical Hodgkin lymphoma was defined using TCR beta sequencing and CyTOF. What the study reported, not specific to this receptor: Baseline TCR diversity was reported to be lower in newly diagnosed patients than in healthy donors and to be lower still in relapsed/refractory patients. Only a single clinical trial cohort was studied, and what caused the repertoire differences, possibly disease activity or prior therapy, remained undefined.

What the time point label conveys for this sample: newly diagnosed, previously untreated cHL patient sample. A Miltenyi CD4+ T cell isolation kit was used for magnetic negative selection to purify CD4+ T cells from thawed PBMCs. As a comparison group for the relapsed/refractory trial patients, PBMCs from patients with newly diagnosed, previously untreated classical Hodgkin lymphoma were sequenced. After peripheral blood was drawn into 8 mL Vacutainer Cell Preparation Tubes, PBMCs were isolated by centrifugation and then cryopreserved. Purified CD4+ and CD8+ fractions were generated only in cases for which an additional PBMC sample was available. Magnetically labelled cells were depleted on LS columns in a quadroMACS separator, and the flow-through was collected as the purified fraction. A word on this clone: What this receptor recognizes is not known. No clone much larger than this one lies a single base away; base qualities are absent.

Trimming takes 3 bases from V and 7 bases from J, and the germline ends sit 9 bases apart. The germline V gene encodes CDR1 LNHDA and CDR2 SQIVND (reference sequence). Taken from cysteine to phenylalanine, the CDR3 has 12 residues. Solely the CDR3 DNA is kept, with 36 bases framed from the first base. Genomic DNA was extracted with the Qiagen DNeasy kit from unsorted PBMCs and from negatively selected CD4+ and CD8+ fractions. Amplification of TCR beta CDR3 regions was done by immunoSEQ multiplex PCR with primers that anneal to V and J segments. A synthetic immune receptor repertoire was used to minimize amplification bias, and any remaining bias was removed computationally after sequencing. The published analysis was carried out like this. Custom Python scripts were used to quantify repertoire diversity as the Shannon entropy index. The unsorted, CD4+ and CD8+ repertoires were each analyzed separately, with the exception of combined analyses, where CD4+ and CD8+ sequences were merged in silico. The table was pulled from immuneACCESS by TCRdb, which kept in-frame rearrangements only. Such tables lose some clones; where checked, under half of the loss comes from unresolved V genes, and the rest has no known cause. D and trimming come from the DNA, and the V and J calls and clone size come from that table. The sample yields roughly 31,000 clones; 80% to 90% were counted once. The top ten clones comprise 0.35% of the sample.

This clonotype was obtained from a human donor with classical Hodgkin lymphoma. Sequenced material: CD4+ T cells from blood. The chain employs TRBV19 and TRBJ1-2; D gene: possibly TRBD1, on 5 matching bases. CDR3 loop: CASSIQGSGYTF. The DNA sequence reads TGTGCCAGTAGTATCCAGGGTTCTGGCTACACCTTC.